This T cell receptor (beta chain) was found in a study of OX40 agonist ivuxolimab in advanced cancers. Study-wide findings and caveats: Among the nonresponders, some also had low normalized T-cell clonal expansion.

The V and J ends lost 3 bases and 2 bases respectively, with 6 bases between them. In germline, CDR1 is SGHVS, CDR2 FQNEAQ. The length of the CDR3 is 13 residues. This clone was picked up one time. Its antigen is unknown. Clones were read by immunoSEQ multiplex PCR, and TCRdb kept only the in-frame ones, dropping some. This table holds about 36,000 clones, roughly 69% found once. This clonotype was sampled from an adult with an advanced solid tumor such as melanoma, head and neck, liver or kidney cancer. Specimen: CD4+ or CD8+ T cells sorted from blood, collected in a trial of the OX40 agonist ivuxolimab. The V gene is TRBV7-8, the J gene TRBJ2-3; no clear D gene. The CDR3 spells CASSLNPTDTQYF. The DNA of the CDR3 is TGTGCCAGCAGCTTGAACCCCACAGATACGCAGTATTTT.